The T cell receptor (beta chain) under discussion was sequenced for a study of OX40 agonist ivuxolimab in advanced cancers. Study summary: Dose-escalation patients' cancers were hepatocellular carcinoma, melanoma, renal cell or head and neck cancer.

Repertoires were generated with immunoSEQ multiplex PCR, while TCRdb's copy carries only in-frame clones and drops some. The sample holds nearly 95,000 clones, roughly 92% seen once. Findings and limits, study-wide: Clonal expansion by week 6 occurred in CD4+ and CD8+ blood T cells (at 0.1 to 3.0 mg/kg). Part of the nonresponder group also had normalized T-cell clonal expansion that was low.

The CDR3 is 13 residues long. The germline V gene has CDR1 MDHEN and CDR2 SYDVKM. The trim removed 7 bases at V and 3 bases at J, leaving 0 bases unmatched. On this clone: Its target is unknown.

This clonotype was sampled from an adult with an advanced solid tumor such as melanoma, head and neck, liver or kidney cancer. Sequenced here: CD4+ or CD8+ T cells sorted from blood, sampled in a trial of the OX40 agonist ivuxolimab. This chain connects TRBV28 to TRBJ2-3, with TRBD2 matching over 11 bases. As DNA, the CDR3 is TGTGCCAGCACTAGCGGGGGGACAGATACGCAGTATTTT. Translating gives CASTSGGTDTQYF.